This is a list of T cell receptor beta chains from one sample in a study of OX40 agonist ivuxolimab in advanced cancers. The repertoire was sequenced with immunoSEQ multiplex PCR; TCRdb's copy has only in-frame clones and lacks some. The data hold fewer than 15,000 clones, with less than 90% observed a single time. The sequencing here drew on CD4+ or CD8+ T cells sorted from blood, taken in a trial of the OX40 agonist ivuxolimab. Source of these receptors: an adult with an advanced solid tumor such as melanoma, head and neck, liver or kidney cancer. Each CDR3 is given with its conserved first and last residue. D genes are given only for firm matches. Some rows mark clone size as missing; the rest say once, few, many or name a class of expanded clone.

j_gene,v_gene,d_gene,abundance,CDR3nt,CDR3aa
TRBJ2-7,TRBV7-9,TRBD1,NA,TGCGCCAGCAGCTTCTTTATGGGACAGGAGAACGAGCAGTACTTC,CASSFFMGQENEQYF
TRBJ2-7,TRBV6-6,NA,NA,TGTGCCAGCAGTGGGGAACCCGAGTCCTCCTACGAGCAGTACTTC,CASSGEPESSYEQYF
TRBJ1-2,TRBV7-9,TRBD1,medium-sized,TGTGCCAGCAGCCACACCCGGACAGGCACGAACTATGGCTACACCTTC,CASSHTRTGTNYGYTF
TRBJ2-7,TRBV4-2,NA,NA,TGTGCCAGCAGCTTAGCAGTCAGGGGAGACGAGCAGTACTTC,CASSLAVRGDEQYF
TRBJ2-7,TRBV29-1,TRBD2,NA,TGCAGCGTTGAATTGGTGCGGGAGGCCACCTACGAGCAGTACTTC,CSVELVREATYEQYF
TRBJ1-1,TRBV5-4,TRBD1,NA,TGTGCCAGCAGCTGGGGACAGGGTGACACTGAAGCTTTCTTT,CASSWGQGDTEAFF
TRBJ1-4,TRBV5-1,TRBD1,NA,TGCGCCAGCAGCGACGCACCGGGACAGGGTCATGAAAAACTGTTTTTT,CASSDAPGQGHEKLFF
TRBJ2-7,TRBV9,NA,NA,TGTGCCAGCAGCGTAGGTGGGAGCCTCGACGAGCAGTACTTC,CASSVGGSLDEQYF
TRBJ2-3,TRBV27,NA,NA,TGTGCCAGCAGTTTAGAGGGGCCTGACACAGATACGCAGTATTTT,CASSLEGPDTDTQYF
TRBJ2-3,TRBV2,TRBD2,NA,TGTGCCAGCAGTTGGACTAGCGGGAAAGGCACAGATACGCAGTATTTT,CASSWTSGKGTDTQYF
TRBJ2-3,TRBV2,NA,medium-sized,TGTGCCAGCAGTGAAGGCGCGTTGGATACGCAGTATTTT,CASSEGALDTQYF
TRBJ2-5,TRBV19,NA,NA,TGTGCCAGTCGGCAGGGGCCCCTCCAAGAGACCCAGTACTTC,CASRQGPLQETQYF
TRBJ2-1,TRBV6-5,NA,NA,TGTGCCAGCAGTCACTCAGGAACGAGCTCCTACAATGAGCAGTTCTTC,CASSHSGTSSYNEQFF
TRBJ1-2,TRBV11-2,NA,NA,TGTGCCAGCAGCGCCCACAGGGATGGCTACACCTTC,CASSAHRDGYTF
TRBJ1-1,TRBV7-2,NA,NA,TGTGCCAGCAGGGACTACACTGAAGCTTTCTTT,CASRDYTEAFF
TRBJ2-7,TRBV13,TRBD2,NA,TGTGCCAGCAGCCTCGGGACTAGCGGGAGGTACGAGCAGTACTTC,CASSLGTSGRYEQYF
TRBJ2-2,TRBV9,TRBD2,NA,TGTGCCAGCAGCCTAGGGACTAGCGCAAACACCGGGGAGCTGTTTTTT,CASSLGTSANTGELFF
TRBJ1-2,TRBV7-2,NA,medium-sized,TGTGCCAGCAGTCCGGAGGACTATGGCTACACCTTC,CASSPEDYGYTF
TRBJ2-2,TRBV7-8,TRBD1,once,TGTGCCAGCAGCTTAAGGGGACAGGGGATAGTCGGGGAGCTGTTTTTT,CASSLRGQGIVGELFF
TRBJ2-7,TRBV9,TRBD2,NA,TGTGCCAGCAGCCCAATTAAAGGGAGGGGCTCCTACGAGCAGTACTTC,CASSPIKGRGSYEQYF
TRBJ2-7,TRBV5-4,NA,NA,TGTGCCAGCAGCCCAGGGGGGACCTCCTACGAGCAGTACTTC,CASSPGGTSYEQYF
TRBJ2-5,TRBV7-2,TRBD2,once,TGTGCCAGCAGCCCCTGGACTAGCGGGAGGAAAGAGACCCAGTACTTC,CASSPWTSGRKETQYF
TRBJ1-4,TRBV6-5,NA,NA,TGTGCCAGCAGTTACTCGGCGGCGAAAAAACTGTTTTTT,CASSYSAAKKLFF
TRBJ2-3,TRBV4-1,NA,NA,TGCGCCAGCAGCCAAGATACCATGGGGGTGGATACGCAGTATTTT,CASSQDTMGVDTQYF
TRBJ2-1,TRBV13,NA,once,TGTGCCAGCAGCTCCAGTTCGGGGGCGGATGAGCAGTTCTTC,CASSSSSGADEQFF
TRBJ2-2,TRBV7-8,NA,once,TGTGCCAGCAGCTTAACCGGGGAGCTGTTTTTT,CASSLTGELFF
TRBJ1-2,TRBV7-2,NA,NA,TGTGCCAGCAGCTACAGGGAGGACAACTATGGCTACACCTTC,CASSYREDNYGYTF
TRBJ2-7,TRBV7-8,TRBD2,NA,TGTGCCAGCAGCTTCGCCGGGACTACTTACGAGCAGTACTTC,CASSFAGTTYEQYF
TRBJ2-2,TRBV9,NA,NA,TGTGCCAGCAGCGTAGATAACAGGAACACCGGGGAGCTGTTTTTT,CASSVDNRNTGELFF
TRBJ1-2,TRBV6-1,NA,NA,TGTGCCAGCAGTGAAGAAAGAGGCAGCTCCCCGCCCTATGGCTACACCTTC,CASSEERGSSPPYGYTF
TRBJ2-5,TRBV4-1,NA,NA,TGCGCCAGCAGCCAGGGGACCACCCCCGGGGTGGATGAGACCCAGTACTTC,CASSQGTTPGVDETQYF
TRBJ2-5,TRBV10-2,TRBD1,medium-sized,TGCGCCAGCAGCGGCCATAGACAGGGACATCCTCAAGAGACCCAGTACTTC,CASSGHRQGHPQETQYF
TRBJ1-3,TRBV19,NA,NA,TGTGCCAGTAGTATAGGTCCTTCTGGAAACACCATATATTTT,CASSIGPSGNTIYF
TRBJ2-6,TRBV6-5,NA,few,TGTGCCAGCAGCCCTGGGGCCAACGTCCTGACTTTC,CASSPGANVLTF
TRBJ1-3,TRBV19,NA,NA,TGTGCCAGTAGCAACACGGGCGGAAACACCATATATTTT,CASSNTGGNTIYF
TRBJ2-6,TRBV5-3,NA,NA,TGTGCCAGCAGCCCACAACGGGCCAACGTCCTGACTTTC,CASSPQRANVLTF
TRBJ1-1,TRBV19,NA,NA,TGTGCCAGTAACCGGGGGGCTGACACTGAAGCTTTCTTT,CASNRGADTEAFF